Below, 21 T cell receptor beta chains from the same sample are listed, as sequenced in a study of T cells after yellow fever vaccination. TCRdb re-called the 5' RACE reads with MiXCR, one entry per CDR3 protein. The sample lists hundreds of thousands of distinct CDR3 sequences, roughly 14% occurring once. The sequences come from PBMCs, collected on the day of the yellow fever booster vaccination. All receptors come from a man aged 25-45 years who received the YFV17D yellow fever vaccine.

In this sample, this clonotype turned up many times. CDR3 region: CSVTSYNEQFF. The CDR3 DNA reads TGCAGCGTAACAAGCTACAATGAGCAGTTCTTC. V is TRBV29-1 and J is TRBJ2-1; D remains unclear. Germline assignment: CDR1 SQVTM and CDR2 ANQGSEA. The CDR3 is 11 residues long. Trimming pared 6 bases from V and 3 bases from J, leaving 6 bases between.

This clonotype occurred a few times. The chain links TRBV21-1 to TRBJ2-3; TRBD1, as called in the table, went unchecked against the DNA. TRBV21-1 is assigned pseudogene status. The CDR3 length is 15 residues. In nucleotides, the CDR3 is TGTGCCAGCAGCAAAGAGACAGGTTGGACAGATACGCAGTATTTT. It encodes CASSKETGWTDTQYF.

The gene calls are TRBV5-1 and TRBJ2-3, with D perhaps TRBD1 or TRBD2 (5 bases each). This CDR3 comprises 14 residues. Germline V gives CDR1 SGHRS, CDR2 YFSETQ. V was cut by 6 bases and J by 4 bases, with 15 bases left in between. In nucleotides, the CDR3 is TGCGCCAGCATACGGGAAGTGGGGGCAGATACGCAGTATTTT. Encoded protein: CASIREVGADTQYF.

The chain uses TRBV5-5 and TRBJ1-1; D ambiguous. The CDR3 spans 12 residues. Trimming cost V 1 base and J 8 bases, with 9 bases left between them. In germline, CDR1 is SGHKS, CDR2 YYEKEE (reference sequence). The CDR3 spells CASSLFQQEAFF. Here the CDR3 DNA reads TGTGCCAGCAGCTTGTTCCAGCAGGAAGCTTTCTTT. The variable domain in full, with the rest retrieved from reference TRBV5-5 and TRBJ1-1, is DAGVTQSPTHLIKTRGQQVTLRCSPISGHKSVSWYQQVLGQGPQFIFQYYEKEERGRGNFPDRFSARQFPNYSSELNVNALLLGDSALYLCASSLFQQEAFFGQGTRLTVV.

In this sample, this clonotype turned up a few times. This sequence joins TRBV29-1 and TRBJ2-4; 9 positions agree with TRBD2. The CDR3 length is 17 residues. The J segment lost 1 base and the V segment lost 4 bases, leaving 11 bases of the junction unmatched. The germline V gene encodes CDR1 SQVTM and CDR2 ANQGSEA. CDR3 sequence reads: CSVADSGGKVAKNIQYF. DNA of the CDR3: TGCAGCGTTGCCGATAGCGGGGGAAAAGTGGCCAAAAACATTCAGTACTTC.

A few counts support this clonotype. This sequence joins TRBV12-5 and TRBJ1-1; unclear D gene. This CDR3 is built from 12 residues. Trimming took 9 bases from V and 4 from J, leaving 12 bases between them. Germline assignment: CDR1 LGHNT and CDR2 FRNRAP. The DNA for the CDR3 is TGTGCTAGCTCCCAGAGAGTCACTGAAGCTTTCTTT. Its translation is CASSQRVTEAFF.

This chain joins TRBV4-3 and TRBJ2-1, with a possible D match to TRBD2 (6 bases). The germline V and J ends were trimmed by 4 bases and 1 base, with 8 bases remaining between them. This CDR3 contains 14 residues. Germline V CDR1 and CDR2: LGHNA, YSLEER. CDR3 amino acids: CASSRDLSYNEQFF. The DNA of the CDR3 is TGCGCCAGCAGCCGGGACTTATCCTACAATGAGCAGTTCTTC.

This rearrangement joins TRBV7-2 to TRBJ2-3; weak D call: TRBD2 (7 bases). The CDR3 has 15 residues. The germline V and J ends were trimmed by 5 bases and 5 bases, with 17 bases remaining between them. Germline values: CDR1 SGHTA, CDR2 FQGNSA. As DNA, the CDR3 is TGTGCCAGCAGCCTTTTTGGGGGGGCAGGAGATACGCAGTATTTT. Protein sequence: CASSLFGGAGDTQYF. The full variable domain, its missing parts supplied by reference TRBV7-2 and TRBJ2-3, is GAGVSQSPSNKVTEKGKDVELRCDPISGHTALYWYRQSLGQGLEFLIYFQGNSAPDKSGLPSDRFSAERTGGSVSTLTIQRTQQEDSAVYLCASSLFGGAGDTQYFGPGTRLTVL.

The chain carries TRBV29-1 and TRBJ2-1, with 10 nucleotides matching TRBD2. Germline V lookup: CDR1 SQVTM, CDR2 ANQGSEA. This CDR3 comprises 12 residues. The V gene end was trimmed by 5 bases and the J gene end by 9 bases; junction bases not matched to a gene: 4. The CDR3 region has the DNA TGCAGCGTTACGACTAGCGGGTTTGAGCAGTTCTTC. Translating it yields CSVTTSGFEQFF.

This clonotype was picked up a small number of times. The CDR3 DNA follows: TGCAGTGTCAGGCCCTACAATGAGCAGTTCTTC. As protein: CSVRPYNEQFF. This sequence joins TRBV20-1 and TRBJ2-1, with D uncertain. CDR3 length: 11 residues. The V end lost 7 bases, the J end lost 2 bases, and 6 bases lay between the germline ends. In germline, CDR1 is DFQATT, CDR2 SNEGSKA (reference sequence).

The chain carries TRBV7-9 and TRBJ2-3, with 11 bases that match TRBD2. The V gene end was trimmed by 4 bases and the J gene end by 2 bases; junction bases not matched to a gene: 5. The CDR3 runs to 16 residues. Germline V lookup: CDR1 SEHNR, CDR2 FQNEAQ (reference sequence). CDR3 sequence: CASSSTSGSPTDTQYF. The DNA of the CDR3 is TGTGCCAGCAGCTCCACTAGCGGGAGCCCCACAGATACGCAGTATTTT.

The chain couples TRBV7-9 to TRBJ2-7, with D unclear. The CDR3 runs to 14 residues. CDR1 SEHNR and CDR2 FQNEAQ come from the germline V gene (reference sequence). V lost 4 bases to trimming and J lost 2 bases, with 12 bases between them. CDR3 nucleotide sequence: TGTGCCAGCAGCTCCCCTCGCGGCCCCTACGAGCAGTACTTC. Encoded protein: CASSSPRGPYEQYF.

The chain combines TRBV4-2 with TRBJ2-7; either TRBD1 or TRBD2 may fit D (5 bases each). The CDR3 is 14 amino acids. Trimming left V 6 bases short and J 6 bases short, with 18 bases between. The germline V gene encodes CDR1 LGHNA and CDR2 YNFKEQ. The CDR3 reads CASRLGTAEGEQYF. DNA for the CDR3: TGTGCCAGCAGACTAGGGACGGCTGAGGGCGAGCAGTACTTC.

The chain combines TRBV12-3 or TRBV12-4 with TRBJ1-1; TRBD1 is a possible D gene (6 bases). CDR3 length: 15 residues. Trimming left V 3 bases short and J 7 bases short, with 18 bases between. CDR3 sequence: CASSLSTGIGGEAFF. The CDR3 DNA sequence: TGTGCCAGCAGTTTGTCCACAGGGATTGGCGGTGAAGCTTTCTTT.

J is TRBJ2-7 and V is TRBV12-3 or TRBV12-4; D is possibly TRBD2 (5 bases). Between the trimmed V and J ends, which lost 3 bases and 6 bases, there was a span of 36 bases. This CDR3 contains 21 residues. CDR3 nucleotide sequence: TGTGCCAGCAGTTTGACTACGCCGCCTGGGTGGTTGGGAAGGGCGTCTACCGAGCAGTACTTC. It is translated as CASSLTTPPGWLGRASTEQYF.

J is TRBJ1-6 and V is TRBV7-6; the D gene is possibly TRBD1 (6 bases). Trimming left V 3 bases short and J 6 bases short, with 12 bases between. This CDR3 has 15 residues. Germline CDR1 is SGHVS and CDR2 is FNYEAQ. The CDR3 sequence: CASSFRAGANSPLHF. CDR3 nucleotide sequence: TGTGCCAGCAGCTTCCGGGCGGGGGCTAATTCACCCCTCCACTTT.

V and J are TRBV20-1 and TRBJ2-3, with 7 bases that match TRBD2. Unmatched junction bases numbered 6, after V lost 5 bases and J lost 4 bases. The germline V gene encodes CDR1 DFQATT and CDR2 SNEGSKA (reference sequence). This CDR3 is built from 13 residues. CDR3 amino acids: CSAFGLDPDTQYF. DNA for the CDR3: TGCAGTGCTTTCGGACTAGACCCAGATACGCAGTATTTT.

The genes are TRBV15 and TRBJ2-7; no clear D. Deletions cut 0 bases from V and 2 bases from J, with 14 bases between. The germline V gene has CDR1 LNHNV and CDR2 YYDKDF (reference sequence). The CDR3 covers 16 residues. The CDR3 bases are TGTGCCACCAGCAGAGATTTAGGATACGATGCCTACGAGCAGTACTTC. Translating it yields CATSRDLGYDAYEQYF.

The V and J genes are TRBV5-1 and TRBJ2-6; D remains unclear. The germline gives CDR1 SGHRS, CDR2 YFSETQ. Trimming removed 2 bases from V and 0 bases from J, with 12 bases in between. This CDR3 has 17 residues. The CDR3 spells CASSFWRRDSGANVLTF. In DNA form, the CDR3 reads TGCGCCAGCAGCTTCTGGCGGAGAGACTCTGGGGCCAACGTCCTGACTTTC.

This rearrangement joins TRBV18 to TRBJ2-7, with a weak D call TRBD1 (5 bases). Germline V lookup: CDR1 KGHSH, CDR2 LQKENI. There are 13 residues in the CDR3. With 3 bases removed from V and 3 bases from J, the gap between germline ends came to 9 bases. The CDR3 reads CASSPWQGYEQYF. CDR3 in DNA: TGTGCCAGCTCACCTTGGCAGGGCTACGAGCAGTACTTC. The full variable domain, rest sourced from reference TRBV18 and TRBJ2-7, is NAGVMQNPRHLVRRRGQEARLRCSPMKGHSHVYWYRQLPEEGLKFMVYLQKENIIDESGMPKERFSAEFPKEGPSILRIQQVVRGDSAAYFCASSPWQGYEQYFGPGTRLTVT.

The sample holds a few counts of this clonotype. This chain connects TRBV7-6 to TRBJ2-1; 7 positions match TRBD2. CDR1 SGHVS and CDR2 FNYEAQ come from the germline V gene. Losses at the gene ends were 5 bases for V and 4 bases for J; bases not matched to a gene: 11. CDR3 length: 16 residues. This chain's CDR3 is CASSHITGGSYNEQFF. DNA for the CDR3: TGTGCCAGCAGCCATATCACGGGGGGAAGTTACAATGAGCAGTTCTTC. Using reference TRBV7-6 and TRBJ2-1 for the parts outside the CDR3, the full variable domain is GAGVSQSPRYKVTKRGQDVALRCDPISGHVSLYWYRQALGQGPEFLTYFNYEAQQDKSGLPNDRFSAERPEGSISTLTIQRTEQRDSAMYRCASSHITGGSYNEQFFGPGTRLTVL.